This TCR beta chain stems from a study of PD-L1 blockade in urothelial cancer. Points from the study as a whole: For durable-benefit patients, tumor-associated blood clones expanded more at 3 weeks.

V was shortened by 0 bases and J by 10 bases, with 10 bases between the two germline ends. Germline V gene data show CDR1 as GTSNPN and CDR2 as SVGIG (reference sequence). The CDR3 length is 12 residues. This clone was detected a few times. Antigen specificity is unknown. As for time point: pretreatment peripheral blood. Sequenced by immunoSEQ multiplex PCR; TCRdb stores in-frame clones only, minus some. The sample lists roughly 67,000 clones, approximately 83% occurring once. The source is a man aged 55 to 70 with urothelial cancer. The chain carries TRBV30 and TRBJ1-5; D ambiguous. The material was PBMCs, obtained around atezolizumab (anti-PD-L1) treatment. This chain's CDR3 is CAWSVAARPQHF. DNA of the CDR3: TGTGCCTGGAGTGTAGCTGCCCGTCCCCAGCATTTT.